The present TCR beta chain was sequenced within a study of blood T cell repertoires in COVID-19. Study at large: Sites across the United States, Italy and Spain contributed samples from acute and convalescent COVID-19. Sample material is recorded as cDNA or gDNA derived from T cells, B-cell-depleted T cells, or PBMCs.

Recruited during active infection, patients (from Seattle) were subsequently followed longitudinally. As originally analysed: Estimation of nucleated cell counts was performed using reference gene primer amplification. Here immunoSEQ multiplex PCR was the method, and the copy in TCRdb shows in-frame clones only, minus some. Clone size and the V and J calls come from that table; the DNA yielded D and trimming. Of about 180,000 clones in the sample, around 86% were seen once. Trimming took 3 bases from V and 5 from J, leaving 13 bases between them. CDR1 and CDR2 from the germline V gene are LGHDT and YNNKEL (reference sequence). This CDR3 has 14 amino acids.

The chain links TRBV3-1 (or the pseudogene TRBV3-2) to TRBJ1-1; no clear D gene. The sequence derives from a woman aged 70 to 79 with COVID-19, enrolled during active disease. Source material: peripheral blood. CDR3 in DNA: TGTGCCAGCAGCCAGAGACTAGGGATTACTGAAGCTTTCTTT. Protein: CASSQRLGITEAFF.